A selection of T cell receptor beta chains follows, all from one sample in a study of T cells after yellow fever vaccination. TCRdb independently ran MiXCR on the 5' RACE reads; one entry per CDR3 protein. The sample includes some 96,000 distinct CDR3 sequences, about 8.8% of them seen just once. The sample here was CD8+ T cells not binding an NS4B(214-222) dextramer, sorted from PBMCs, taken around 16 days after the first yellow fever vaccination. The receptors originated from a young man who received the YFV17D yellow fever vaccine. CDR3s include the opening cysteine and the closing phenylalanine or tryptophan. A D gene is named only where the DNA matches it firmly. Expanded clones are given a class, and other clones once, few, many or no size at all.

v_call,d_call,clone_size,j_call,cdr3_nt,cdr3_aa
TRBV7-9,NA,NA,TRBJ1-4,TGTGCCAGCAGCTATACTGACGGGCTGAATGAAAAACTGTTTTTT,CASSYTDGLNEKLFF
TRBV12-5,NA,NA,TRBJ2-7,TGTGCTAGTGGCCCACAGGGTTCGCCCCCCTACGAGCAGTACTTC,CASGPQGSPPYEQYF
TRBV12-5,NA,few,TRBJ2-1,TGTGCTAGTGGTTTGTCAGGACTCAATGAGCAGTTCTTC,CASGLSGLNEQFF
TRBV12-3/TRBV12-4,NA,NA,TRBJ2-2,TGTGCCAGCATGACGGTAGTGGACACCGGGGAGCTGTTTTTT,CASMTVVDTGELFF
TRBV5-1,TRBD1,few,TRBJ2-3,TGCGCCAGCAGCTTGATAATCGGACAGGGTTTAGATACGCAGTATTTT,CASSLIIGQGLDTQYF
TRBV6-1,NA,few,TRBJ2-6,TGTGCCAGCAGTGAAAGTGGTGGGGCCAACGTCCTGACTTTC,CASSESGGANVLTF
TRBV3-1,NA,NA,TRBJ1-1,TGTGCCAGCAGCCAATCGAACAGTTATATCCGTGAAGCTTTCTTT,CASSQSNSYIREAFF
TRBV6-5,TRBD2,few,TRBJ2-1,TGTGCCAGCAGTTCCTTGACTAGCGGCCCTTACAATGAGCAGTTCTTC,CASSSLTSGPYNEQFF
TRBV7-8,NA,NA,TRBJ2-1,TGTGCCAGCAGCTCCGGACCCCGTGGCAATGAGCAGTTCTTC,CASSSGPRGNEQFF
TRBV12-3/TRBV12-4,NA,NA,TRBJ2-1,TGTGCCAGCAGTTTACTGGGGGCGTACAATGAGCAGTTCTTC,CASSLLGAYNEQFF
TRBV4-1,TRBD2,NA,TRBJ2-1,TGCGCCAGCAGCCAAGCTGGCGGGGGGGCCTTCGATGAGCAGTTCTTC,CASSQAGGGAFDEQFF
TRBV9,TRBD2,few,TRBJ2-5,TGTGCCAGCAGCCCCCTTAGCGGGGCCAACCAAGAGACCCAGTACTTC,CASSPLSGANQETQYF
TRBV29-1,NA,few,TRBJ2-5,TGCAGCGTTGAAGATCTCCTAGCTGGAGAGACCCAGTACTTC,CSVEDLLAGETQYF
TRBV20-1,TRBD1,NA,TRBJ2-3,TGCAGTGCTATCTCAGGTCGGGTGGACAGGGGCTACACAGATACGCAGTATTTT,CSAISGRVDRGYTDTQYF
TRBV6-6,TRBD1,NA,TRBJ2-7,TGTGCCAGCAGTGGGGACAGTACCTACGAGCAGTACTTC,CASSGDSTYEQYF
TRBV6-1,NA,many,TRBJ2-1,TGTGCCAGCAGTGTAGCGAGCTCCTACAATGAGCAGTTCTTC,CASSVASSYNEQFF
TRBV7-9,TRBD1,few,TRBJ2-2,TGTGCCAGCAGCTTAGTCCGGACAGGGAACACCGGGGAGCTGTTTTTT,CASSLVRTGNTGELFF
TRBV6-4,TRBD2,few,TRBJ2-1,TGTGCCAGCAGTGACTCATCTAGCGGGTACAATGAGCAGTTCTTC,CASSDSSSGYNEQFF
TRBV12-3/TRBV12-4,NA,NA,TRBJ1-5,TGTGCCAGCAGTCTAGCGGGTCCGGGCAATCAGCCCCAGCATTTT,CASSLAGPGNQPQHF
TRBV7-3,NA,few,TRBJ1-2,TGTGCCAGCAGCTCGGGAGCGGATGGCTACACCTTC,CASSSGADGYTF
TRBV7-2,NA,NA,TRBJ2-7,TGTGCCAGCAGCTCATTTGAATATAACTACGAGCAGTACTTC,CASSSFEYNYEQYF
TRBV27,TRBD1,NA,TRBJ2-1,TGTGCCAGCTACAGGGGAAATGAGCAGTTCTTC,CASYRGNEQFF